The T cell receptor beta chain under discussion was sequenced for a study of CD8+ T cells in alopecia areata. The authors extracted RNA and reverse transcribed it into cDNA as the sequencing template. Sequenced by immunoSEQ multiplex PCR; TCRdb stores in-frame clones only, minus some. The sample lists about 110,000 clones, about three fifths occurring once. The CDR3 spans 16 residues. The germline V gene has CDR1 ENHRY and CDR2 SYGVKD. With 3 bases clipped from V and 6 bases from J, the junction kept 14 bases outside the gene matches. The treatment is: oral pan-JAK inhibitor, 5-10 mg twice daily. The starting material was CD8+ T cells sorted from blood, obtained at week 24, from a patient treated with tofacitinib. The rearrangement links TRBV10-3 to TRBJ2-7, with TRBD1 matching over 7 bases. The receptor comes from a human donor with alopecia areata. DNA for the CDR3: TGTGCCATCAGTGACCCGACAGGGCCCCTTCGGGGCGAGCAGTACTTC. It yields the protein CAISDPTGPLRGEQYF.